Listed below are T cell receptor beta chains from one sample, sequenced in a study of post-analysis software for immune sequencing data. TCRdb independently ran MiXCR on the PCR reads; one entry per CDR3 protein. The repertoire holds roughly 700,000 distinct CDR3 sequences, with roughly 30% as singletons. What was sequenced was blood. The receptors here all came from a girl aged 5 to 17 with multiple sclerosis. Each CDR3 is given with its conserved first and last residue. The order of the fields is V gene, D gene, J gene, clone size, CDR3 DNA, CDR3 protein. D genes are given only for firm matches. Some rows mark clone size as missing; the rest say once, few, many or name a class of expanded clone.

v_gene: TRBV5-1; d_gene: NA; j_gene: TRBJ1-1; abundance: few; CDR3nt: TGCGCCAGCAGCCTCAACGGAGGGGTTGGTATGGCTGAAGCTTTCTTT; CDR3aa: CASSLNGGVGMAEAFF
v_gene: TRBV10-3; d_gene: NA; j_gene: TRBJ1-2; abundance: few; CDR3nt: TGTGCCATCAGTGATGGGGGGCAGTCTAACTATGGCTACACCTTC; CDR3aa: CAISDGGQSNYGYTF
v_gene: TRBV10-3; d_gene: TRBD1; j_gene: TRBJ2-7; abundance: NA; CDR3nt: TGTGCCATCAGCCCGGGACAGGGGTCCTACGAGCAGTACTTC; CDR3aa: CAISPGQGSYEQYF
v_gene: TRBV5-1; d_gene: NA; j_gene: TRBJ2-3; abundance: NA; CDR3nt: TGCGCCAGCGGACAGAGAGACACCACAGATACGCAGTATTTT; CDR3aa: CASGQRDTTDTQYF
v_gene: TRBV7-2; d_gene: TRBD1; j_gene: TRBJ1-5; abundance: few; CDR3nt: TGTGCCAGCAGCCAGGACAGGGTCTACAATCAGCCCCAGCATTTT; CDR3aa: CASSQDRVYNQPQHF
v_gene: TRBV6-1; d_gene: NA; j_gene: TRBJ1-6; abundance: few; CDR3nt: TGTGCCAGCAGTGATATGCCAGGGGCGTCACCCCTCCACTTT; CDR3aa: CASSDMPGASPLHF
v_gene: TRBV28; d_gene: NA; j_gene: TRBJ1-2; abundance: once; CDR3nt: TGTGCCAGCAGTTTACTGAGCGGTAGTAGCGGCTACACCTTC; CDR3aa: CASSLLSGSSGYTF
v_gene: TRBV5-1; d_gene: NA; j_gene: TRBJ2-7; abundance: NA; CDR3nt: TGCGCCAGCAGCCTCCGGGACGGGGGCTACGAGCAGTACTTC; CDR3aa: CASSLRDGGYEQYF
v_gene: TRBV6-6; d_gene: NA; j_gene: TRBJ1-1; abundance: NA; CDR3nt: TGTGCCAGCAGCCTAACGTCAGGAGCTGAAGCTTTCTTT; CDR3aa: CASSLTSGAEAFF
v_gene: TRBV20-1; d_gene: TRBD1; j_gene: TRBJ1-5; abundance: few; CDR3nt: TGCAGTGCTACCCTCGGACAGGGGGCTTATCAGCCCCAGCATTTT; CDR3aa: CSATLGQGAYQPQHF
v_gene: TRBV7-2; d_gene: NA; j_gene: TRBJ2-5; abundance: few; CDR3nt: TGTGCCAGCAGCTTAGTGGACTCAGAGACCCAGTACTTC; CDR3aa: CASSLVDSETQYF
v_gene: TRBV5-1; d_gene: NA; j_gene: TRBJ1-4; abundance: NA; CDR3nt: TGCGCCAGCAGCCCACGGAACCCGAGAGAGGAAAAACTGTTTTTT; CDR3aa: CASSPRNPREEKLFF
v_gene: TRBV10-3; d_gene: NA; j_gene: TRBJ1-2; abundance: NA; CDR3nt: TGTGCCTCTACCTTCGGGCTTGGCTACACCTTC; CDR3aa: CASTFGLGYTF
v_gene: TRBV7-6; d_gene: TRBD1; j_gene: TRBJ2-5; abundance: NA; CDR3nt: TGTGCCAGCAGCTTAGAGGACAGGGATCAAGAGACCCAGTACTTC; CDR3aa: CASSLEDRDQETQYF
v_gene: TRBV5-5; d_gene: NA; j_gene: TRBJ1-2; abundance: NA; CDR3nt: TGTGCCAGCAGCTTGCGGGCAGGGTATGATGGCTACACCTTC; CDR3aa: CASSLRAGYDGYTF
v_gene: TRBV29-1; d_gene: NA; j_gene: TRBJ2-1; abundance: NA; CDR3nt: TGCAGCGTGGCCCCGCTCGGGCAGTTCTTC; CDR3aa: CSVAPLGQFF
v_gene: TRBV29-1; d_gene: TRBD1; j_gene: TRBJ2-1; abundance: NA; CDR3nt: TGCAGCGGGCGACAGGGTTCCTACAATGAGCAGTTCTTC; CDR3aa: CSGRQGSYNEQFF
v_gene: TRBV6-5; d_gene: TRBD1; j_gene: TRBJ2-7; abundance: NA; CDR3nt: TGTGCCTGCAGCCCCGACAGGGCCTCCTACGAGCAGTACTTC; CDR3aa: CACSPDRASYEQYF
v_gene: TRBV12-3/TRBV12-4; d_gene: NA; j_gene: TRBJ1-4; abundance: NA; CDR3nt: TGTGCCAGCGCCCCCGGGGCGGGACTTGAAAAACTGTTTTTT; CDR3aa: CASAPGAGLEKLFF
v_gene: TRBV10-3; d_gene: TRBD2; j_gene: TRBJ2-3; abundance: few; CDR3nt: TGTGCCATCGACGGACTAGCGGGACCCACAGATACGCAGTATTTT; CDR3aa: CAIDGLAGPTDTQYF
v_gene: TRBV7-9; d_gene: NA; j_gene: TRBJ1-2; abundance: NA; CDR3nt: TGTGCCAGCAGCCCGACTAACTATGGCCACACCTTC; CDR3aa: CASSPTNYGHTF
v_gene: TRBV11-3; d_gene: TRBD2; j_gene: TRBJ2-1; abundance: NA; CDR3nt: TGTGCCAGCAGCTTAGGGGTAGCGGGGTCGGGCGAGCAGTTCTTC; CDR3aa: CASSLGVAGSGEQFF
v_gene: TRBV7-2; d_gene: TRBD2; j_gene: TRBJ2-3; abundance: NA; CDR3nt: TGTGCCAGCAGCTTAGATCTAGCGGGAGGGGGAGATACGCAGTATTTT; CDR3aa: CASSLDLAGGGDTQYF